Sequencing of this T cell receptor beta chain was carried out in a study of blood T cells in healthy people across ages. Regarding the study as a whole: The study lacked donor CMV status, which possibly confounded expanded clonotype changes. Observed TCR beta diversity per million T cells went down as age went up. This fall followed a roughly linear course with age.

Germline lookup yields CDR1 SGHRS and CDR2 YFSETQ. The CDR3 spans 14 residues. With V trimmed by 8 bases and J by 4 bases, 8 bases remained unmatched. As for this clonotype: Its antigen is not known.

The donors, all healthy, were Caucasians living in Russia, aged roughly 6 to 100. Samples each yielded at least 5.5 micrograms of total RNA. It was with a sample-barcoded 5' primer and a J-beta primer mix that a second PCR of about 7 to 12 cycles was run. TCRdb redid the calling of the 5' RACE reads with MiXCR, one entry per CDR3 protein. Seen here are approximately 1.5 million distinct CDR3 sequences, about 35% observed once, and the top ten hold 10% to 12%. The source is a woman in her twenties or thirties in good health. The V and J genes are TRBV5-1 and TRBJ2-5, with TRBD1 matching 10 bases. The source material was blood. The chain's CDR3 is CASTGTGEGETQYF. The CDR3 DNA reads as TGCGCCAGTACAGGGACAGGGGAGGGAGAGACCCAGTACTTC.